These 14 T cell receptor beta chains came from one sample sequenced in a study of cytotoxic CD8 clonotypes in ibrutinib-treated CLL. The method was immunoSEQ multiplex PCR; TCRdb's version includes in-frame clones alone and lacks a portion of them. The sample yields approximately 130,000 clones, 84% seen once. The sequences come from PBMCs, collected after 24 months of ibrutinib treatment. These receptors were collected from a human donor with chronic lymphocytic leukemia.

In DNA, the CDR3 is TGTGCCAGCAGCTTATTGGTAACGGGGACAAGCACAGATACGCAGTATTTT. This encodes CASSLLVTGTSTDTQYF. The chain couples TRBV7-6 to TRBJ2-3, with D possibly TRBD1 on 6 matching bases. V lost 2 bases and J lost 0, with 15 bases in between. The germline CDR1 and CDR2 sequences are SGHVS and FNYEAQ. This CDR3 has 17 residues.

This chain links TRBV6-6 with TRBJ1-5; TRBD1 aligns across 7 bases. Trimming at V came to 10 bases and at J to 4 bases, leaving 13 bases not matched to a gene. The CDR3 has 15 amino acids. Germline assignment: CDR1 MNHNY and CDR2 SVGAGI (reference sequence). CDR3 sequence reads: CANTTGEEPNQPQHF. The CDR3 DNA follows: TGTGCCAACACCACAGGGGAGGAACCTAATCAGCCCCAGCATTTT.

This chain links TRBV10-3 with TRBJ1-2; 10 bases are a match to TRBD1. Germline V gene data show CDR1 as ENHRY and CDR2 as SYGVKD. Germline trimming cut 10 bases from V and 8 bases from J; bases unmatched to any gene: 10. The CDR3 contains 13 residues. CDR3 region: CANAWTGGHGYTF. The CDR3 DNA reads TGTGCCAACGCCTGGACAGGGGGACACGGCTACACCTTC.

This rearrangement joins TRBV11-2 to TRBJ2-3; no definite D call. Trimming took 6 bases from V and 2 from J, leaving 24 bases between them. The CDR3 length is 18 residues. Looked up from germline, CDR1 is SGHAT and CDR2 is FQNNGV. The CDR3 here is CASRRPFRLDAVTDTQYF. The DNA of the CDR3 is TGTGCCAGCAGACGCCCGTTCAGGCTAGATGCGGTCACAGATACGCAGTATTTT.

V usage is TRBV7-2 and J usage is TRBJ1-2; TRBD1 might be the D (5 bases). V was cut by 5 bases and J by 3 bases, with 10 bases left in between. CDR3 size: 13 residues. CDR1 SGHTA and CDR2 FQGNSA come from the germline V gene. DNA of the CDR3: TGTGCCAGCAGCCTCGACAGAGACTATGGCTACACCTTC. Residues: CASSLDRDYGYTF.

The rearrangement uses TRBV29-1 and TRBJ2-1, with 10 bases identical to TRBD2. The germline V gene has CDR1 SQVTM and CDR2 ANQGSEA. The junction had 4 bases not matched to a gene; V was cut back by 4 bases and J by 4 bases. The CDR3 is made up of 14 amino acids. The CDR3 DNA is TGCAGCGTTGTTGGACTAGCGGATTACAATGAGCAGTTCTTC. Its protein product is CSVVGLADYNEQFF.

Of note for this clone: In the same sample, other DNA sequences code for this CDR3. The rearrangement joins TRBV18 to TRBJ2-3, with 7 bases that match TRBD2. Trimming took 3 bases from V and 6 from J; bases not matched to a gene: 6. The CDR3 length is 14 residues. The germline V gene has CDR1 KGHSH and CDR2 LQKENI. The CDR3 sequence: CASSPPGGTDTQYF. CDR3 sequence (DNA): TGTGCCAGCTCACCCCCGGGGGGTACTGATACGCAGTATTTT.

The chain carries TRBV11-3 and TRBJ2-5, with D possibly TRBD2 on 6 matching bases. Germline V lookup: CDR1 SGHNT, CDR2 YENEEA. CDR3 length equals 13 residues. V was cut by 1 base and J by 9 bases, with 12 bases left in between. CDR3 coding DNA: TGTGCCAGCAGCTTAGGACCCCGGGAGCCCCAGTACTTC. Encoded protein: CASSLGPREPQYF.

This chain uses TRBV7-9 with TRBJ1-4; D is perhaps TRBD1 (6 bases). The CDR3 runs to 15 residues. V was trimmed by 5 bases and J by 0 bases, leaving 10 bases between them. Germline CDR1 and CDR2: SEHNR and FQNEAQ (reference sequence). The CDR3 sequence: CASSPWTATNEKLFF. CDR3 nucleotides: TGTGCCAGCAGCCCGTGGACAGCAACTAATGAAAAACTGTTTTTT.

The chain couples TRBV18 to TRBJ2-5; D possibly uses TRBD1 or TRBD2 (6 bases each). Trimming took off 2 bases at V and 1 base at J, with 11 bases between the two ends. CDR1 KGHSH and CDR2 LQKENI come from the germline V gene. The CDR3 has 15 amino acids. CDR3 nucleotide sequence: TGTGCCAGCTCACCAGGAGGGGGTTTCCAAGAGACCCAGTACTTC. This encodes CASSPGGGFQETQYF. The whole variable domain, filled in from reference TRBV18 and TRBJ2-5, reads NAGVMQNPRHLVRRRGQEARLRCSPMKGHSHVYWYRQLPEEGLKFMVYLQKENIIDESGMPKERFSAEFPKEGPSILRIQQVVRGDSAAYFCASSPGGGFQETQYFGPGTRLLVL.

The chain couples TRBV28 to TRBJ1-4; TRBD1 matches 7 bases. The CDR3 contains 15 residues. Per germline, CDR1 MDHEN and CDR2 SYDVKM. After removal of 2 bases from V and 6 bases from J, the junction contained 6 bases not matched to a gene. CDR3 coding DNA: TGTGCCAGCAGTTTAGGGGCAGGGGGGCATGAAAAACTGTTTTTT. This encodes CASSLGAGGHEKLFF. The whole variable domain, remainder taken from reference TRBV28 and TRBJ1-4, is DVKVTQSSRYLVKRTGEKVFLECVQDMDHENMFWYRQDPGLGLRLIYFSYDVKMKEKGDIPEGYSVSREKKERFSLILESASTNQTSMYLCASSLGAGGHEKLFFGSGTQLSVL.

The chain recombines TRBV28 with TRBJ1-4; D is unclear. The V gene lost 6 bases and the J gene lost 8 bases, with 10 bases spanning the gap. This CDR3 has 12 residues. From germline, CDR1 is MDHEN and CDR2 SYDVKM. The CDR3: CASRGRREKLFF. As DNA, the CDR3 is TGTGCCAGCAGGGGCCGACGGGAAAAACTGTTTTTT.

The chain couples TRBV19 to TRBJ2-3, with 8 bases that match TRBD1. V dropped 4 bases and J dropped 3; count of bases not matched to a gene: 6. CDR1 and CDR2 (germline): LNHDA, SQIVND (reference sequence). The CDR3 covers 15 residues. The CDR3 sequence: CASSTGQGVTDTQYF. The DNA of the CDR3 is TGTGCCAGTAGTACCGGACAGGGTGTAACAGATACGCAGTATTTT.

The V call is TRBV7-2, the J call TRBJ1-2; the match to TRBD1 covers 7 bases. Germline CDR1 and CDR2: SGHTA and FQGNSA. The CDR3 sequence is 16 residues long. With V trimmed by 4 bases and J by 5 bases, 13 bases remained unmatched. The CDR3, as DNA: TGTGCCAGCAGCTCAGGCCGGCAAGGGGGCGAGTATGGCTACACCTTC. Protein sequence: CASSSGRQGGEYGYTF.